Following are 27 T cell receptor beta chains from one sample sequenced in a study of graft-versus-host responses after intestinal transplantation. Clones were read by immunoSEQ multiplex PCR, and TCRdb kept only the in-frame ones, dropping some. Here the sample spans 80,000 to 100,000 clones, approximately 90% being singletons. The antigens of these receptors remain unknown. The sample here was unstimulated CD4+ T cells sorted from spleen or lymph node cells, taken before intestinal transplant. These receptors all stem from a human donor who received an intestinal transplant.

Comments on this clone: Other nucleotide sequences from this sample produce the same CDR3. The chain recombines TRBV2 with TRBJ1-2, with 8 bases matching TRBD1. CDR3 size: 14 residues. V was pared by 5 bases and J by 5 bases, with 7 bases of the junction left unmatched. Germline V lookup: CDR1 SNHLY, CDR2 FYNNEI. DNA for the CDR3: TGTGCCAGCAGTTTACAGGGGGTAGGGTATGGCTACACCTTC. Its protein product is CASSLQGVGYGYTF. Variable domain in full (rest from reference TRBV2 and TRBJ1-2): EPEVTQTPSHQVTQMGQEVILRCVPISNHLYFYWYRQILGQKVEFLVSFYNNEISEKSEIFDDQFSVERPDGSNFTLKIRSTKLEDSAMYFCASSLQGVGYGYTFGSGTRLTVV.

This clone has only one observation. The chain carries TRBV5-6 and TRBJ2-7; TRBD2 aligns across 8 bases. The V and J ends lost 3 bases and 7 bases, in that order; junction bases with no gene match: 12. Germline CDR1 SGHDT, CDR2 YYEEEE. The CDR3 is made up of 15 amino acids. Here the CDR3 reads CASSSPGGADGEQYF. As DNA, the CDR3 is TGTGCCAGCAGCTCGCCGGGAGGGGCGGATGGGGAGCAGTACTTC. Filled out from reference TRBV5-6 and TRBJ2-7, the complete variable domain reads DAGVTQSPTHLIKTRGQQVTLRCSPKSGHDTVSWYQQALGQGPQFIFQYYEEEERQRGNFPDRFSGHQFPNYSSELNVNALLLGDSALYLCASSSPGGADGEQYFGPGTRLTVT.

The chain is built from TRBV4-3 and TRBJ1-2; maybe TRBD1 (6 bases). Germline V gene data show CDR1 as LGHNA and CDR2 as YSLEER. CDR3 length: 15 residues. The V end lost 0 bases, the J end lost 10 bases, and 18 bases lay between the germline ends. CDR3 protein: CASSQDFVRGWDYTF. The CDR3 DNA is TGCGCCAGCAGCCAAGATTTTGTCAGGGGCTGGGACTACACCTTC.

The chain recombines TRBV5-1 with TRBJ1-1; D gene unclear. Germline CDR1 SGHRS, CDR2 YFSETQ. This CDR3 spans 13 amino acids. V gave up 0 bases and J gave up 1 base, with 4 bases separating them. CDR3 nucleotides: TGCGCCAGCAGCTTGGTAGCGAACACTGAAGCTTTCTTT. It codes for CASSLVANTEAFF. Based on the CDR3 plus reference TRBV5-1 and TRBJ1-1, the full variable domain is KAGVTQTPRYLIKTRGQQVTLSCSPISGHRSVSWYQQTPGQGLQFLFEYFSETQRNKGNFPGRFSGRQFSNSRSEMNVSTLELGDSALYLCASSLVANTEAFFGQGTRLTVV.

The chain couples TRBV28 to TRBJ2-3; 7 bases map to TRBD2. V shed 2 bases and J 2 bases; nucleotides not matched to a gene: 4. The CDR3 length is 15 residues. Germline CDR1 reads MDHEN; CDR2 reads SYDVKM. CDR3 nucleotide sequence: TGTGCCAGCAGTTTAGCGGGAGTCCCCACAGATACGCAGTATTTT. Its translation: CASSLAGVPTDTQYF.

In this sample, this clone turned up a few times. CDR3 bases: TGTGCCAGCAGCCGACAGGGTGAAAAACTGTTTTTT. Its protein is CASSRQGEKLFF. The chain couples TRBV16 to TRBJ1-4; 7 bases are a match to TRBD1. Trimming removed 4 bases from V and 7 bases from J; junction bases left unmatched: 0. This CDR3 region has 12 residues. CDR1 KGHSY and CDR2 FQNENV come from the germline V gene. Using reference TRBV16 and TRBJ1-4 for the parts outside the CDR3, the full variable domain is GEEVAQTPKHLVRGEGQKAKLYCAPIKGHSYVFWYQQVLKNEFKFLISFQNENVFDETGMPKERFSAKCLPNSPCSLEIQATKLEDSAVYFCASSRQGEKLFFGSGTQLSVL.

The rearrangement uses TRBV2 and TRBJ1-5, with a tentative D call TRBD1 (5 bases). Germline CDR1 is SNHLY and CDR2 is FYNNEI. This CDR3 comprises 17 residues. V was clipped by 6 bases and J by 4 bases, with 22 bases between them. The CDR3 nucleotides read TGTGCCAGCAGCACACCTGTGGGGGGGGTCTTTAATCAGCCCCAGCATTTT. This codes for CASSTPVGGVFNQPQHF.

The gene calls are TRBV7-2 and TRBJ1-5; D may be TRBD1 (5 bases). V lost 2 bases and J 3 bases, leaving 11 bases between the germline ends. Germline CDR1 is SGHTA and CDR2 is FQGNSA. This CDR3 is 15 amino acids long. In DNA, the CDR3 is TGTGCCAGCAGCTTACGAGACAGTGTCAATCAGCCCCAGCATTTT. This translates into CASSLRDSVNQPQHF.

The V call is TRBV18, the J call TRBJ2-7, with 8 nucleotides matching TRBD2. CDR1 and CDR2 (germline): KGHSH, LQKENI. The CDR3 length is 16 residues. The V gene end was trimmed by 1 base and the J gene end by 3 bases; junction bases not matched to a gene: 8. CDR3 in amino acids: CASSPLAGPRYYEQYF. Written as DNA, the CDR3 is TGTGCCAGCTCACCACTAGCGGGACCAAGGTACTACGAGCAGTACTTC. The whole variable domain, remainder taken from reference TRBV18 and TRBJ2-7, is NAGVMQNPRHLVRRRGQEARLRCSPMKGHSHVYWYRQLPEEGLKFMVYLQKENIIDESGMPKERFSAEFPKEGPSILRIQQVVRGDSAAYFCASSPLAGPRYYEQYFGPGTRLTVT.

This chain connects TRBV11-2 to TRBJ1-2; 8 positions agree with TRBD1. The V segment lost 5 bases and the J segment 3 bases; nucleotides outside the gene matches: 5. The CDR3 spans 14 residues. Germline V gene lookup returns CDR1 SGHAT and CDR2 FQNNGV. CDR3 DNA: TGTGCCAGCAGCCTCTACAGGGGGGACTATGGCTACACCTTC. It is translated as CASSLYRGDYGYTF.

The J gene is TRBJ2-2, the V gene TRBV27, with D maybe TRBD1 (6 bases). Germline V gene lookup returns CDR1 MNHEY and CDR2 SMNVEV (reference sequence). Trimming stripped 1 base from V and 1 base from J, with 10 bases between. The CDR3 is made up of 16 amino acids. CDR3 amino acids: CASSLWGHQNTGELFF. Written as DNA, the CDR3 is TGTGCCAGCAGTTTATGGGGACACCAGAACACCGGGGAGCTGTTTTTT.

The V and J genes are TRBV11-2 and TRBJ1-5; D call uncertain. The CDR3 covers 13 residues. V lost 1 base, J lost 7 bases, and 8 bases lay in between. Germline V gene sequence: CDR1 SGHAT, CDR2 FQNNGV. The CDR3 sequence is CASSLGGMQPQHF. CDR3 nucleotide sequence: TGTGCCAGCAGCTTAGGAGGGATGCAGCCCCAGCATTTT.

The rearrangement links TRBV4-3 to TRBJ1-1, with D maybe TRBD1 (6 bases). The CDR3 consists of 18 residues. V dropped 0 bases and J dropped 8 bases, with 25 bases sitting between them. Germline-derived CDR1 and CDR2 are LGHNA and YSLEER. CDR3 DNA: TGCGCCAGCAGCCAAGATTTAGGGGCAGGGGCCTGGGCCCCCGAAGCTTTCTTT. Residues: CASSQDLGAGAWAPEAFF.

The chain is built from TRBV28 and TRBJ2-7; 9 nucleotides line up with TRBD1. Germline V CDR1 and CDR2: MDHEN, SYDVKM. CDR3 length: 16 amino acids. Trimming at V came to 1 base and at J to 2 bases, leaving 6 bases not matched to a gene. The DNA for the CDR3 is TGTGCCAGCAGTTTATCTGGACAGGGGTTCCCCTACGAGCAGTACTTC. Residues: CASSLSGQGFPYEQYF.

This chain links TRBV29-1 with TRBJ2-7; 9 bases line up with TRBD1. CDR1 and CDR2 from the germline V gene are SQVTM and ANQGSEA. J gave up 5 bases and V 5 bases, and 10 bases lay outside the gene matches. CDR3 length: 14 residues. CDR3 protein: CSVFLGQGFNEQYF. CDR3 bases: TGCAGCGTTTTTCTTGGACAGGGGTTTAACGAGCAGTACTTC.

The chain has TRBV28 and TRBJ2-3; 9 positions match TRBD1. After removal of 8 bases from V and 2 bases from J, the junction contained 5 bases not matched to a gene. The CDR3 consists of 14 residues. Germline CDR1 is MDHEN and CDR2 is SYDVKM. CDR3 loop: CASGRDRDTDTQYF. The CDR3 nucleotides read TGTGCCAGCGGCCGGGACAGGGACACAGATACGCAGTATTTT. Full variable domain (missing parts from reference TRBV28 and TRBJ2-3): DVKVTQSSRYLVKRTGEKVFLECVQDMDHENMFWYRQDPGLGLRLIYFSYDVKMKEKGDIPEGYSVSREKKERFSLILESASTNQTSMYLCASGRDRDTDTQYFGPGTRLTVL.

The V gene is TRBV6-5, the J gene TRBJ1-1, with no clear D. Germline V gene sequence: CDR1 MNHEY, CDR2 SVGAGI. V lost 0 bases and J lost 1, with 9 bases in between. The CDR3 totals 15 residues. For the CDR3, the DNA is TGTGCCAGCAGTTACTCGAATAGGAGGAACACTGAAGCTTTCTTT. This translates into CASSYSNRRNTEAFF.

J is TRBJ1-1 and V is TRBV19; no definite D call. Looked up from germline, CDR1 is LNHDA and CDR2 is SQIVND (reference sequence). V shed 3 bases and J shed 3 bases, with 14 bases lying between them. The CDR3 length is 15 residues. CDR3 region: CASSITWAEDTEAFF. CDR3 nucleotide sequence: TGTGCCAGTAGTATCACTTGGGCAGAAGACACTGAAGCTTTCTTT.

The chain recombines TRBV4-3 with TRBJ1-2; TRBD1 matches 10 bases. The CDR3 totals 16 residues. After removal of 1 base from V and 2 bases from J, the junction contained 4 bases not matched to a gene. The germline V gene has CDR1 LGHNA and CDR2 YSLEER. The CDR3 sequence is CASSQVTGGSNYGYTF. CDR3 nucleotides: TGCGCCAGCAGCCAAGTGACAGGGGGCAGCAACTATGGCTACACCTTC.

The V and J genes are TRBV5-1 and TRBJ1-6; 7 bases agree with TRBD1. CDR3 length: 14 residues. Germline V gene data show CDR1 as SGHRS and CDR2 as YFSETQ. Losses at the gene ends were 4 bases for V and 7 bases for J; bases not matched to a gene: 5. CDR3 DNA: TGCGCCAGCAGCACCGGACAGGTCAATTCACCCCTCCACTTT. It is translated as CASSTGQVNSPLHF.

J is TRBJ2-5 and V is TRBV29-1, with TRBD1 as a possible D gene (6 bases). Trimming cost V 5 bases and J 2 bases, with 15 bases left between them. The CDR3 is made up of 14 amino acids. The germline V gene encodes CDR1 SQVTM and CDR2 ANQGSEA. CDR3 coding DNA: TGCAGCGTTACCCCCCAGGGGCGGCAAGAGACCCAGTACTTC. It encodes CSVTPQGRQETQYF.

DNA of the CDR3: TGCAGCCAGCCACCTTGGGGGGTAGCTGAGCAGTTCTTC. Translation gives CSQPPWGVAEQFF. The genes are TRBV29-1 and TRBJ2-1; perhaps TRBD2 as D (6 bases). The CDR3 runs 13 residues. V shed 8 bases and J shed 9 bases, with 20 bases lying between them. The germline CDR1 and CDR2 sequences are SQVTM and ANQGSEA.

CDR3 loop: CASSQVSGSVAKNIQYF. The CDR3 DNA follows: TGTGCCAGCAGCCAAGTGTCAGGGTCCGTAGCCAAAAACATTCAGTACTTC. The rearrangement joins TRBV4-2 to TRBJ2-4; a possible D gene is TRBD1 (5 bases). V was pared by 1 base and J by 0 bases, with 13 bases between. CDR3 length: 17 amino acids. CDR1 and CDR2 from the germline V gene are LGHNA and YNFKEQ.

The chain uses TRBV7-2 and TRBJ2-5; 14 bases are shared with TRBD2. CDR1 is SGHTA and CDR2 is FQGNSA in the germline V gene. The CDR3 length is 16 residues. V was pared by 0 bases and J by 5 bases, with 2 bases of the junction left unmatched. The chain's CDR3 is CASSLAGLAGVETQYF. The CDR3 bases are TGTGCCAGCAGCTTAGCGGGACTAGCGGGGGTGGAGACCCAGTACTTC.

In nucleotides, the CDR3 is TGCGCCAGCAGCTCACTAGCGGGGGGGCCCAATGAGCAGTTCTTC. Translation: CASSSLAGGPNEQFF. The V and J genes are TRBV5-1 and TRBJ2-1; TRBD2 matches 13 bases. This CDR3 has 15 residues. CDR1 SGHRS and CDR2 YFSETQ come from the germline V gene. V was pared by 3 bases and J by 6 bases, with 3 bases of the junction left unmatched.

The chain recombines TRBV6-6 with TRBJ2-7; TRBD2 matches at 11 bases. CDR3 length equals 14 residues. CDR1 is MNHNY, CDR2 SVGAGI, per germline (reference sequence). Trimming cost V 5 bases and J 4 bases; bases outside gene matches: 4. CDR3 amino acids: CASSSGTSGYEQYF. The CDR3 DNA reads TGTGCCAGCAGTAGCGGGACTAGCGGATACGAGCAGTACTTC.

The V call is TRBV5-1, the J call TRBJ2-6, with 7 positions matching TRBD1. Per the germline V gene, CDR1 is SGHRS and CDR2 is YFSETQ. CDR3 length: 16 amino acids. V shed 3 bases and J 0 bases; nucleotides not matched to a gene: 3. CDR3 in DNA: TGCGCCAGCAGCTCCGGGACAGACTCTGGGGCCAACGTCCTGACTTTC. Translating it yields CASSSGTDSGANVLTF.